This T cell receptor beta chain was observed in a study of post-analysis software for immune sequencing data. On the study more broadly: Relapsing-remitting, secondary progressive and progressive-relapsing multiple sclerosis courses were included.

Study-wide points: The normalized Chao1 diversity of multiple sclerosis patients was significantly lower than that of controls. About five TRBV segments, including TRBV5-6, TRBV5-1 and TRBV20-1, were more frequent in patients than controls. Analysis by F measure revealed that same-batch samples clustered strongly together.

This clonotype turned up a few times. Its target is not known. V was pared by 1 base and J by 7 bases, with 17 bases between. The CDR3 runs 15 residues. Germline V gene sequence: CDR1 MGHRA, CDR2 YSYEKL. TCR beta libraries were prepared from cDNA with unique molecular identifiers. MiXCR was run by TCRdb on the PCR reads, yielding one entry per CDR3 protein. The table records under 650,000 distinct CDR3 sequences, 44% of them present only once. The sample was blood. V gene TRBV4-1 combines with J gene TRBJ2-7; D possibly corresponds to TRBD2 (5 bases). This clonotype was sampled from a girl aged 10-17 years with multiple sclerosis. DNA of the CDR3: TGCGCCAGCAGCCAAGGAGGACTGGGAAATGGGGAGCAGTACTTC. The encoded protein is CASSQGGLGNGEQYF.